Each of the 26 T cell receptor beta chains below was sequenced from the same sample in a study of blood T cell repertoires in COVID-19. This table comes from immunoSEQ multiplex PCR, and its TCRdb copy is limited to in-frame clones, with some not included. This sample has roughly 73,000 clones, with more than 90% found just once. Input material: peripheral blood. Source of these receptors: a man aged 45-65 years with acute or convalescent COVID-19.

The gene calls are TRBV5-3 and TRBJ1-6; D is unclear. TRBV5-3 is an open reading frame whose function is uncertain. The germline V and J ends were trimmed by 3 bases and 9 bases, with 13 bases remaining between them. CDR3 length: 14 amino acids. Here the CDR3 reads CARSYDQRGSPLHF. Here the CDR3 DNA reads TGTGCCAGAAGCTACGATCAGCGGGGTTCACCCCTCCACTTT.

The chain employs TRBV3-1 (or the pseudogene TRBV3-2) and TRBJ1-2, with TRBD1 identical over 8 bases. The CDR3 length is 14 residues. The germline CDR1 and CDR2 sequences are LGHDT and YNNKEL (reference sequence). The junction had 6 bases not matched to a gene; V was cut back by 0 bases and J by 9 bases. The CDR3 sequence is CASSQDWGQARYTF. CDR3 in DNA: TGTGCCAGCAGCCAAGATTGGGGACAGGCCCGCTACACCTTC.

The chain employs TRBV5-6 and TRBJ2-1; D might be TRBD1 (6 bases). The germline V gene encodes CDR1 SGHDT and CDR2 YYEEEE. Trimming cost V 2 bases and J 9 bases, with 9 bases left between them. The CDR3 consists of 12 residues. CDR3 protein: CASSLGQFEQFF. The CDR3 DNA reads TGTGCCAGCAGCTTAGGACAGTTTGAGCAGTTCTTC.

V usage is TRBV5-5 and J usage is TRBJ2-5; the D gene is possibly TRBD1 (7 bases). Germline CDR1 is SGHKS and CDR2 is YYEKEE (reference sequence). This CDR3 comprises 15 residues. V was shortened by 5 bases and J by 3 bases, with 17 bases between the two germline ends. The CDR3 region has the DNA TGTGCCAGCAGTTTCTCTCCAGGGGGGAAAGAGACCCAGTACTTC. Translated, it gives CASSFSPGGKETQYF. Full variable domain (remainder filled in from reference TRBV5-5 and TRBJ2-5): DAGVTQSPTHLIKTRGQQVTLRCSPISGHKSVSWYQQVLGQGPQFIFQYYEKEERGRGNFPDRFSARQFPNYSSELNVNALLLGDSALYLCASSFSPGGKETQYFGPGTRLLVL.

The chain combines TRBV6-5 with TRBJ2-3; possibly TRBD1 for D (6 bases). The CDR3 has 15 residues. V was cut by 5 bases and J by 2 bases, with 14 bases left in between. In germline, CDR1 is MNHEY, CDR2 SVGAGI. The CDR3 bases are TGTGCCAGCAGTAACAGGGTCGCGCCCACAGATACGCAGTATTTT. Amino acid sequence: CASSNRVAPTDTQYF.

V is TRBV7-3 and J is TRBJ1-1; D is ambiguous. The germline CDR1 and CDR2 sequences are SGHTA and FQGTGA. Trimming left V 1 base short and J 0 bases short, with 9 bases between. The CDR3 loop spans 15 amino acids. CDR3 loop: CASSLSGRMNTEAFF. CDR3 nucleotide sequence: TGTGCCAGCAGCTTAAGCGGGAGAATGAACACTGAAGCTTTCTTT.

This chain links TRBV10-2 with TRBJ2-1; D is possibly TRBD2 (5 bases). Germline V lookup: CDR1 WSHSY, CDR2 SAAADI. There are 14 residues in the CDR3. Trimming cost V 8 bases and J 1 base, with 12 bases left between them. The CDR3 sequence: CASGSGESYNEQFF. As DNA, the CDR3 is TGCGCCAGCGGGAGTGGGGAATCCTACAATGAGCAGTTCTTC.

The gene calls are TRBV27 and TRBJ2-1, with TRBD2 as a possible D gene (5 bases). The V gene lost 8 bases and the J gene lost 4 bases, with 24 bases spanning the gap. The CDR3 spans 17 residues. Germline assignment: CDR1 MNHEY and CDR2 SMNVEV (reference sequence). The CDR3 loop is CASGVGSAELQYNEQFF. In DNA, the CDR3 is TGTGCCAGCGGGGTGGGTAGCGCGGAGCTCCAGTACAATGAGCAGTTCTTC.

V gene TRBV2 combines with J gene TRBJ2-1; 12 bases are shared with TRBD2. Germline V CDR1 and CDR2: SNHLY, FYNNEI. The CDR3 has 18 residues. J lost 0 bases, V lost 7 bases, and 10 bases had no gene match. DNA of the CDR3: TGTGCCAGCACTAGACTAGCGGGGGAACCGAGCTCCTACAATGAGCAGTTCTTC. Translation: CASTRLAGEPSSYNEQFF.

The V call is TRBV7-2, the J call TRBJ2-1; the match to TRBD2 covers 7 bases. The CDR3 spans 17 residues. V gave up 4 bases and J gave up 0 bases; unmatched junction bases: 9. Germline V lookup: CDR1 SGHTA, CDR2 FQGNSA. CDR3 in DNA: TGTGCCAGCAGCTCCTCCCGGGGGGTTCGCTCCTACAATGAGCAGTTCTTC. Translated, it gives CASSSSRGVRSYNEQFF.

The chain couples TRBV9 to TRBJ1-3; D is uncertain. Trimming removed 3 bases from V and 1 base from J, with 8 bases in between. The CDR3 contains 14 residues. Per germline, CDR1 SGDLS and CDR2 YYNGEE. The CDR3 DNA follows: TGTGCCAGCAGCGGAGGGTGGTCTGGAAACACCATATATTTT. Amino acid sequence: CASSGGWSGNTIYF.

The chain combines TRBV4-1 with TRBJ2-7, with 9 bases identical to TRBD2. Germline V CDR1 and CDR2: MGHRA, YSYEKL. CDR3 length: 15 residues. V was clipped by 0 bases and J by 4 bases; unmatched bases: 4. CDR3 in amino acids: CASSQDPSGNYEQYF. Written as DNA, the CDR3 is TGCGCCAGCAGCCAAGATCCTAGCGGGAATTACGAGCAGTACTTC.

This clone was detected only once. The chain recombines TRBV19 with TRBJ2-1, with a possible D match to TRBD2 (5 bases). Germline CDR1 LNHDA, CDR2 SQIVND (reference sequence). V lost 4 bases and J lost 1, with 11 bases in between. The CDR3 contains 15 residues. CDR3 sequence: CASSNRLRSYNEQFF. The CDR3 region has the DNA TGTGCCAGTAGTAATCGACTACGGTCCTACAATGAGCAGTTCTTC.

The chain is built from TRBV30 and TRBJ2-2; D possibly corresponds to TRBD1 (6 bases). V was trimmed by 4 bases and J by 3 bases, leaving 12 bases between them. Germline loops: CDR1 GTSNPN, CDR2 SVGIG (reference sequence). The CDR3 spans 14 residues. DNA for the CDR3: TGTGCCTGGAACTGGGGGCAGGACACCGGGGAGCTGTTTTTT. Amino acids: CAWNWGQDTGELFF. Full variable domain (missing parts from reference TRBV30 and TRBJ2-2): SQTIHQWPATLVQPVGSPLSLECTVEGTSNPNLYWYRQAAGRGLQLLFYSVGIGQISSEVPQNLSASRPQDRQFILSSKKLLLSDSGFYLCAWNWGQDTGELFFGEGSRLTVL.

V gene TRBV9 combines with J gene TRBJ1-2, with D hard to call. V was trimmed by 4 bases and J by 4 bases, leaving 11 bases between them. The V gene's germline CDR1 is SGDLS and CDR2 YYNGEE. The CDR3 sequence is 13 residues long. This CDR3 is CASSREGAYGYTF. DNA of the CDR3: TGTGCCAGCAGCCGGGAGGGCGCCTATGGCTACACCTTC.

The V and J genes are TRBV6-1 and TRBJ2-4, with a possible D match to TRBD1 (5 bases). Germline CDR1 reads MNHNS; CDR2 reads SASEGT. V was cut by 2 bases and J by 8 bases, with 16 bases left in between. The length of the CDR3 is 15 residues. The DNA for the CDR3 is TGTGCCAGCAGTGAAAGCTGGACATTGAAGGACATTCAGTACTTC. Amino acid sequence: CASSESWTLKDIQYF.

This sequence joins TRBV10-1 and TRBJ2-1; D perhaps matches TRBD2 (5 bases). The CDR3 has 12 amino acids. Looked up from germline, CDR1 is WNHNN and CDR2 is SYGVQD (reference sequence). Trimming shortened V by 5 bases and J by 4 bases, and 6 bases separated the two germline ends. As DNA, the CDR3 is TGCGCCAGCAGTCCGGGGTACAATGAGCAGTTCTTC. As protein: CASSPGYNEQFF.

This clone was counted a single time. CDR3 sequence (DNA): TGTGCCAGCAGCCGATCTAGCGGGGGGGTGGCAGATACGCAGTATTTT. Amino acids: CASSRSSGGVADTQYF. The chain joins TRBV13 to TRBJ2-3, with 12 bases that match TRBD2. Germline CDR1 PRHDT, CDR2 FYEKMQ (reference sequence). With 5 bases clipped from V and 4 bases from J, the junction kept 7 bases outside the gene matches. This CDR3 is built from 16 residues.

A single count supports this clone. The chain carries TRBV10-3 and TRBJ2-3; 7 bases agree with TRBD2. V shed 4 bases and J 7 bases; nucleotides not matched to a gene: 11. The CDR3 contains 15 residues. Per the germline V gene, CDR1 is ENHRY and CDR2 is SYGVKD. The CDR3 loop reads CAISVGSGPSNTQYF. For the CDR3, the DNA is TGTGCCATCAGTGTAGGTAGCGGGCCCTCCAATACGCAGTATTTT.

The chain couples TRBV23-1 to TRBJ2-1; D is possibly TRBD2 (5 bases). TRBV23-1 counts as an open reading frame of uncertain function. Trimming removed 2 bases from V and 12 bases from J, with 17 bases in between. The CDR3 length is 14 residues. The CDR3: CASSQADKRVGQFF. The DNA of the CDR3 is TGCGCCAGCAGTCAAGCAGACAAGAGGGTGGGGCAGTTCTTC.

Regarding this clone: Other nucleotide sequences from this sample produce the same CDR3. V gene TRBV28 combines with J gene TRBJ1-5, with 7 nucleotides matching TRBD1. CDR3 size: 12 residues. Trimming at V came to 6 bases and at J to 6 bases, leaving 2 bases not matched to a gene. Germline assignment: CDR1 MDHEN and CDR2 SYDVKM. This chain's CDR3 is CASRPGGQPQHF. Here the CDR3 DNA reads TGTGCCAGCAGGCCAGGGGGTCAGCCCCAGCATTTT.

This clone was seen a single time. The rearrangement uses TRBV9 and TRBJ2-1; TRBD2 is a possible D gene (5 bases). The CDR3 contains 17 residues. From germline, CDR1 is SGDLS and CDR2 YYNGEE. With 4 bases removed from V and 3 bases from J, the gap between germline ends came to 20 bases. The CDR3 DNA sequence: TGTGCCAGCAGCCCCCACGGAGGCATATTGGGCTACAATGAGCAGTTCTTC. This sequence encodes CASSPHGGILGYNEQFF.

The chain has TRBV18 and TRBJ2-7; tentative D call: TRBD1 (5 bases). The CDR3 runs 14 residues. The ends were cut back, 3 bases at V and 6 bases at J, with 15 bases in the middle. From germline, CDR1 is KGHSH and CDR2 LQKENI. The CDR3 region is CASSPSDTWGEQYV. CDR3 DNA sequence: TGTGCCAGCTCACCGTCGGACACATGGGGCGAGCAGTACGTC.

The chain uses TRBV29-1 and TRBJ2-5; D gene unclear. CDR1 SQVTM and CDR2 ANQGSEA come from the germline V gene. The length of the CDR3 is 13 residues. With 7 bases removed from V and 1 base from J, the gap between germline ends came to 13 bases. CDR3 residues: CSARTAFQETQYF. CDR3 coding DNA: TGCAGCGCCCGAACAGCTTTCCAAGAGACCCAGTACTTC. Full variable domain (remainder filled in from reference TRBV29-1 and TRBJ2-5): SAVISQKPSRDICQRGTSLTIQCQVDSQVTMMFWYRQQPGQSLTLIATANQGSEATYESGFVIDKFPISRPNLTFSTLTVSNMSPEDSSIYLCSARTAFQETQYFGPGTRLLVL.

The chain uses TRBV7-9 and TRBJ1-1; D uncertain. The V end was cut by 7 bases, the J end by 3 bases, with 6 bases between. The CDR3 runs to 11 residues. Germline CDR1 and CDR2: SEHNR and FQNEAQ (reference sequence). For the CDR3, the DNA is TGTGCCAGCAACAGATACACTGAAGCTTTCTTT. Translated: CASNRYTEAFF.

The rearrangement joins TRBV27 to TRBJ2-1; 14 nucleotides align to TRBD2. The CDR3 loop spans 15 amino acids. Trimming took 4 bases from V and 7 from J; bases not matched to a gene: 3. Germline CDR1 MNHEY, CDR2 SMNVEV (reference sequence). CDR3 region: CASSSGLAGVNEQFF. CDR3 in DNA: TGTGCCAGCAGTTCGGGACTAGCGGGAGTAAATGAGCAGTTCTTC.